Listed here are 4 T cell receptor beta chains from one sample, sequenced in a study of spatial heterogeneity in lung cancer. In TCRdb, the 5' RACE reads were re-called with MiXCR into one record per CDR3 protein. The data show roughly 24,000 distinct CDR3 sequences, over 7.5% seen once. Documented time point: blood at routine non-recurrence follow-up after resection. The specimen was PBMCs, collected at follow-up. The receptors were gathered from a male donor with early-stage non-small cell lung cancer.

This sequence joins TRBV7-9 and TRBJ2-1, with 13 bases that match TRBD2. With V trimmed by 1 base and J by 4 bases, 10 bases remained unmatched. CDR1 SEHNR and CDR2 FQNEAQ come from the germline V gene (reference sequence). The CDR3 runs 19 residues. The CDR3 reads CASSLVSGTSGAFYNEQFF. CDR3 sequence (DNA): TGTGCCAGCAGCTTAGTGAGCGGGACTAGCGGGGCCTTTTACAATGAGCAGTTCTTC.

This rearrangement joins TRBV7-9 to TRBJ1-1, with unresolved D. From germline, CDR1 is SEHNR and CDR2 FQNEAQ (reference sequence). This CDR3 has 14 amino acids. V lost 1 base and J 6 bases, leaving 12 bases between the germline ends. CDR3 nucleotides: TGTGCCAGCAGCTTAGGAGGAAACGGGGCTGAAGCTTTCTTT. This gives the protein CASSLGGNGAEAFF.

This clonotype has more than one count but fewer than ten. This chain joins TRBV14 and TRBJ2-1, with a weak D call TRBD2 (5 bases). Germline V gene data show CDR1 as SGHDN and CDR2 as FVKESK. Trimming took off 1 base at V and 12 bases at J, with 7 bases between the two ends. The CDR3 covers 11 residues. This chain's CDR3 is CASSQARGQFF. The DNA of the CDR3 is TGTGCCAGCAGCCAAGCCCGGGGGCAGTTCTTC. Full variable domain (missing parts from reference TRBV14 and TRBJ2-1): EAGVTQFPSHSVIEKGQTVTLRCDPISGHDNLYWYRRVMGKEIKFLLHFVKESKQDESGMPNNRFLAERTGGTYSTLKVQPAELEDSGVYFCASSQARGQFFGPGTRLTVL.

This clonotype was seen a few times. This chain links TRBV6-2 or TRBV6-3 with TRBJ2-1, with 7 positions matching TRBD1. This CDR3 comprises 12 residues. V lost 6 bases to trimming and J lost 7 bases; unmatched junction nucleotides: 3. Per the germline V gene, CDR1 is MNHEY and CDR2 is SVGEGT. The CDR3 sequence: CASRYRGNEQFF. CDR3 in DNA: TGTGCCAGCAGGTACAGGGGAAATGAGCAGTTCTTC.